A single sample gave rise to the 24 T cell receptor beta chains below, sequenced in a study of blood T cell repertoires in COVID-19. The assay was immunoSEQ multiplex PCR, and TCRdb's table has in-frame clones only and misses some. The repertoire includes around 100,000 clones, less than 90% of them detected once, and about 1.8% sits in the top ten. Sequenced input: peripheral blood. The receptors stem from an elderly man with acute or convalescent COVID-19.

The chain uses TRBV24-1 and TRBJ1-2, with D tentatively TRBD1 (5 bases). CDR3 length equals 13 residues. Germline CDR1 and CDR2: KGHDR and SFDVKD. The V end lost 4 bases, the J end lost 4 bases, and 9 bases lay between the germline ends. The CDR3 DNA reads as TGTGCCACCAGTGACGGGGGGGGCTATGGCTACACCTTC. It encodes CATSDGGGYGYTF.

J is TRBJ2-5 and V is TRBV2, with D unresolved. This CDR3 is 11 amino acids long. Trimming removed 0 bases at V and 9 bases at J, with 5 bases between. Per germline, CDR1 SNHLY and CDR2 FYNNEI. This CDR3 is CASSEAGPQYF. The CDR3 DNA is TGTGCCAGCAGTGAAGCTGGGCCCCAGTACTTC.

The rearrangement joins TRBV28 to TRBJ1-5; no firm D call. This CDR3 region has 13 residues. V lost 0 bases, J lost 7 bases, and 7 bases lay in between. CDR1 and CDR2 from the germline V gene are MDHEN and SYDVKM. The CDR3, as DNA: TGTGCCAGCAGTTTATGGGGAGAACAGCCCCAGCATTTT. This gives the protein CASSLWGEQPQHF.

This clone was picked up a small number of times. CDR3 loop: CASSRDRGRPYNEQFF. CDR3 nucleotides: TGTGCCAGCAGCAGGGACAGGGGGAGGCCCTACAATGAGCAGTTCTTC. V usage is TRBV7-2 and J usage is TRBJ2-1; TRBD1 matches at 11 bases. J gave up 2 bases and V 5 bases, and 5 bases lay outside the gene matches. This CDR3 region has 16 residues. Germline V gene data show CDR1 as SGHTA and CDR2 as FQGNSA. Using reference TRBV7-2 and TRBJ2-1 for the parts outside the CDR3, the full variable domain is GAGVSQSPSNKVTEKGKDVELRCDPISGHTALYWYRQSLGQGLEFLIYFQGNSAPDKSGLPSDRFSAERTGGSVSTLTIQRTQQEDSAVYLCASSRDRGRPYNEQFFGPGTRLTVL.

This clone appeared a few times. V and J are TRBV20-1 and TRBJ2-2; 10 nucleotides agree with TRBD2. Germline V gene lookup returns CDR1 DFQATT and CDR2 SNEGSKA (reference sequence). This CDR3 region has 15 residues. V shed 3 bases, J shed 7 bases, and the junction held 8 bases outside the gene matches. The CDR3 protein is CSASPLAGDHGELFF. The CDR3 DNA reads TGCAGTGCTAGTCCCCTAGCGGGAGATCACGGGGAGCTGTTTTTT.

This chain uses TRBV7-6 with TRBJ2-1, with TRBD1 matching over 9 bases. The V and J ends lost 6 bases and 8 bases, in that order; junction bases with no gene match: 11. The CDR3 is 15 residues long. CDR1 and CDR2 from the germline V gene are SGHVS and FNYEAQ. The DNA of the CDR3 is TGTGCCAGCAGTCCCGGACAGGGGAGGTTCTATGAGCAGTTCTTC. Residues: CASSPGQGRFYEQFF.

The chain has TRBV6-6 and TRBJ2-7, with 11 bases aligning to TRBD1. The ends lost 0 bases at V and 0 bases at J; junction bases unmatched: 1. The CDR3 runs to 16 residues. Germline V gene sequence: CDR1 MNHNY, CDR2 SVGAGI (reference sequence). The CDR3 loop is CASSYSGTGGSYEQYF. The CDR3, as DNA: TGTGCCAGCAGTTACTCGGGGACAGGGGGCTCCTACGAGCAGTACTTC.

The CDR3 nucleotides are TGTGCCAGCAGTGAAATAGCGGGAGGCACAGATACGCAGTATTTT. Its translation: CASSEIAGGTDTQYF. V and J are TRBV6-4 and TRBJ2-3; 9 bases align to TRBD2. V lost 3 bases to trimming and J lost 1 base; unmatched junction nucleotides: 2. CDR1 is MRHNA and CDR2 is SNTAGT in the germline V gene. This CDR3 comprises 15 residues.

The chain couples TRBV4-1 to TRBJ1-6; D gene uncertain. The V and J ends lost 2 bases and 10 bases respectively, with 9 bases between them. The CDR3 length is 13 residues. Germline values: CDR1 MGHRA, CDR2 YSYEKL. The CDR3 DNA is TGCGCCAGCAGCCAACATCTGAGATCACCCCTCCACTTT. This translates into CASSQHLRSPLHF.

The gene calls are TRBV15 and TRBJ2-5, with 9 positions matching TRBD1. CDR3 length equals 14 residues. Trimming took 5 bases from V and 10 from J; bases not matched to a gene: 11. Germline V gene data show CDR1 as LNHNV and CDR2 as YYDKDF (reference sequence). The CDR3 region has the DNA TGTGCCACCAGCGGTGGGGACAGGGAAATGTTCCAGTACTTC. Translated: CATSGGDREMFQYF.

The chain uses TRBV11-2 and TRBJ2-2, with 11 positions matching TRBD2. The CDR3 covers 16 residues. Looked up from germline, CDR1 is SGHAT and CDR2 is FQNNGV. V lost 3 bases to trimming and J lost 7 bases; unmatched junction nucleotides: 7. The CDR3 sequence is CASSFSGRAGLGELFF. The CDR3 coding sequence is TGTGCCAGCAGCTTTAGCGGGAGGGCCGGTCTCGGGGAGCTGTTTTTT.

This chain uses TRBV19 with TRBJ1-2, with D perhaps TRBD1 (5 bases). Trimming cost V 5 bases and J 5 bases, with 21 bases left between them. The CDR3 is made up of 16 amino acids. CDR1 and CDR2 (germline): LNHDA, SQIVND (reference sequence). As DNA, the CDR3 is TGTGCCAGTAGTCCAAGACAGAGCCGGAGGGGATATGGCTACACCTTC. As protein: CASSPRQSRRGYGYTF.

The chain links TRBV24-1 to TRBJ2-2, with a possible D match to TRBD1 (5 bases). The V gene's germline CDR1 is KGHDR and CDR2 SFDVKD. The CDR3 has 13 residues. V was shortened by 5 bases and J by 5 bases, with 8 bases between the two germline ends. CDR3 loop: CATSVTGTGELFF. In nucleotides, the CDR3 is TGTGCCACCAGTGTAACAGGAACCGGGGAGCTGTTTTTT.

The chain carries TRBV2 and TRBJ2-7, with 8 bases aligning to TRBD1. The length of the CDR3 is 14 residues. Germline assignment: CDR1 SNHLY and CDR2 FYNNEI. V was pared by 7 bases and J by 2 bases, with 7 bases of the junction left unmatched. CDR3 nucleotides: TGTGCCAGCATTTCACGGACAGGGACCTACGAGCAGTACTTC. It is translated as CASISRTGTYEQYF.

As to this clone: The same CDR3 also results from other DNA sequences found in this sample. The rearrangement joins TRBV11-1 to TRBJ2-7; perhaps TRBD1 as D (5 bases). Germline V gives CDR1 SGHAT, CDR2 FQDESV (reference sequence). This CDR3 has 15 amino acids. V was trimmed by 1 base and J by 0 bases, leaving 10 bases between them. CDR3 sequence (DNA): TGTGCCAGCAGCTTAGAGGGGCAGTCCTCCTACGAGCAGTACTTC. It codes for CASSLEGQSSYEQYF.

This clone is classed as medium-sized. The rearrangement uses TRBV10-3 and TRBJ1-6, with 7 bases lining up with TRBD1. The germline V gene encodes CDR1 ENHRY and CDR2 SYGVKD. This CDR3 is 13 amino acids long. V lost 6 bases, J lost 6 bases, and 2 bases stayed unmatched. The CDR3 sequence is CAISGTANSPLHF. CDR3 bases: TGTGCCATCAGCGGGACAGCTAATTCACCCCTCCACTTT.

The chain couples TRBV3-1 (or the pseudogene TRBV3-2) to TRBJ2-7; tentative D call: TRBD1 (6 bases). Germline-derived CDR1 and CDR2 are LGHDT and YNNKEL (reference sequence). V lost 3 bases and J 5 bases, leaving 17 bases between the germline ends. This CDR3 has 15 residues. As DNA, the CDR3 is TGTGCCAGCAGCCAGGACAGCGGACCTAAGGACGAGCAGTACTTC. Its protein product is CASSQDSGPKDEQYF.

The chain is built from TRBV6-1 and TRBJ2-7, with 8 positions matching TRBD2. Per germline, CDR1 MNHNS and CDR2 SASEGT. The CDR3 length is 14 residues. V gave up 6 bases and J gave up 3 bases; unmatched junction bases: 7. The CDR3 reads CASRPPGLGYEQYF. DNA for the CDR3: TGTGCCAGCAGACCACCGGGACTAGGCTACGAGCAGTACTTC.

V gene TRBV5-1 combines with J gene TRBJ1-4, with 10 bases fitting TRBD1. After removal of 0 bases from V and 0 bases from J, the junction contained 2 bases not matched to a gene. The CDR3 sequence is 17 residues long. Germline-derived CDR1 and CDR2 are SGHRS and YFSETQ. This CDR3 is CASSLEGQGSTNEKLFF. Here the CDR3 DNA reads TGCGCCAGCAGCTTGGAGGGACAGGGGTCAACTAATGAAAAACTGTTTTTT.

The chain uses TRBV2 and TRBJ1-1; tentative D call: TRBD1 (5 bases). Germline CDR1 is SNHLY and CDR2 is FYNNEI. This CDR3 has 13 residues. Trimming shortened V by 6 bases and J by 1 base, and 9 bases separated the two germline ends. The CDR3 loop is CASSQGGNTEAFF. The DNA of the CDR3 is TGTGCCAGCAGCCAGGGAGGGAACACTGAAGCTTTCTTT. Complete variable domain (other parts from reference TRBV2 and TRBJ1-1): EPEVTQTPSHQVTQMGQEVILRCVPISNHLYFYWYRQILGQKVEFLVSFYNNEISEKSEIFDDQFSVERPDGSNFTLKIRSTKLEDSAMYFCASSQGGNTEAFFGQGTRLTVV.

The chain combines TRBV7-2 with TRBJ1-2; TRBD1 might be the D (5 bases). V was pared by 5 bases and J by 4 bases, with 11 bases between. Germline lookup yields CDR1 SGHTA and CDR2 FQGNSA. The CDR3 has 13 residues. As DNA, the CDR3 is TGTGCCAGCAGCCGGGAGGGGTCCTATGGCTACACCTTC. Amino acid sequence: CASSREGSYGYTF.

The CDR3 region is CASSFLAGIGGELFF. In nucleotides, the CDR3 is TGTGCCAGCAGTTTTTTAGCGGGCATCGGCGGGGAGCTGTTTTTT. The chain uses TRBV28 and TRBJ2-2; the match to TRBD2 covers 7 bases. The germline gives CDR1 MDHEN, CDR2 SYDVKM. V was clipped by 3 bases and J by 7 bases; unmatched bases: 8. This CDR3 has 15 amino acids.

This chain joins TRBV5-1 and TRBJ2-2; the D is unclear. The CDR3 loop spans 15 amino acids. The ends were cut back, 0 bases at V and 4 bases at J, with 10 bases in the middle. Germline-derived CDR1 and CDR2 are SGHRS and YFSETQ. The CDR3 here is CASSLAVSGTGELFF. The CDR3 region has the DNA TGCGCCAGCAGCTTGGCGGTCTCGGGCACCGGGGAGCTGTTTTTT.

This clone has just a few counts. The gene calls are TRBV24-1 and TRBJ2-1, with 12 positions matching TRBD1. V lost 4 bases, J lost 8 bases, and 2 bases stayed unmatched. In germline, CDR1 is KGHDR, CDR2 SFDVKD. This CDR3 is built from 14 residues. The DNA of the CDR3 is TGTGCCACCAGTGAGGGACAGGGGGCGTATGAGCAGTTCTTC. This translates into CATSEGQGAYEQFF.